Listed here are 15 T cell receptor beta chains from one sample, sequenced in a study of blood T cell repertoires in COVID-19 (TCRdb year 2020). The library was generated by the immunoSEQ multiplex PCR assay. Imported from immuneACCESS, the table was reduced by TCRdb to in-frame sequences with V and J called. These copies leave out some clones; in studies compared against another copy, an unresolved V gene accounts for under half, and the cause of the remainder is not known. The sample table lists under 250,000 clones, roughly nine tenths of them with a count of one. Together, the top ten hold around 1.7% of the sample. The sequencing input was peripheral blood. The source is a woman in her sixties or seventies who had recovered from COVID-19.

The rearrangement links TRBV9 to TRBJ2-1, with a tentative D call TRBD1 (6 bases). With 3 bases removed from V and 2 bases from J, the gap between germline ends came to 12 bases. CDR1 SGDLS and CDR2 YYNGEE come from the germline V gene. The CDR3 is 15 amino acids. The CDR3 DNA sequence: TGTGCCAGCAGCGCAATGACAGGTACCTACAATGAGCAGTTCTTC. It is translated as CASSAMTGTYNEQFF.

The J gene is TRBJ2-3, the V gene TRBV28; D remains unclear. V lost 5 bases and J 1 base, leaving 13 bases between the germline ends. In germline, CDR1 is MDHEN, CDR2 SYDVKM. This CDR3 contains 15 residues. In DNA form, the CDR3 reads TGTGCCAGCAGTCCCCAAGGTCGGGGCACAGATACGCAGTATTTT. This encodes CASSPQGRGTDTQYF.

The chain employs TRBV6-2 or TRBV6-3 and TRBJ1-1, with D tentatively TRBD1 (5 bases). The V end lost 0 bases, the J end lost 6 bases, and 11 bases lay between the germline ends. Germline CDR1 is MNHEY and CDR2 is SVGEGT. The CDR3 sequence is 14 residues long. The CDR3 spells CASSYSFRAPEAFF. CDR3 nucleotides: TGTGCCAGCAGTTACTCGTTCAGGGCCCCTGAAGCTTTCTTT.

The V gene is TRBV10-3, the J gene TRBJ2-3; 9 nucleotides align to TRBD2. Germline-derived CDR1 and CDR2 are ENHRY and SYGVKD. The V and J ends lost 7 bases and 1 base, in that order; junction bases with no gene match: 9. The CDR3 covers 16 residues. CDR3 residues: CAIMAGGDWRTDTQYF. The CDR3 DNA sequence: TGTGCCATCATGGCGGGGGGGGATTGGCGCACAGATACGCAGTATTTT.

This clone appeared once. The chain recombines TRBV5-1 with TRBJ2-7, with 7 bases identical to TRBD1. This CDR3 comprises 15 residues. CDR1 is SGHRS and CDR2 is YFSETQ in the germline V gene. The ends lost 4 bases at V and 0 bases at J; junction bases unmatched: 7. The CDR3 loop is CASSPQGRYSYEQYF. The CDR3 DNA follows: TGCGCCAGCAGCCCACAGGGGCGCTACTCCTACGAGCAGTACTTC.

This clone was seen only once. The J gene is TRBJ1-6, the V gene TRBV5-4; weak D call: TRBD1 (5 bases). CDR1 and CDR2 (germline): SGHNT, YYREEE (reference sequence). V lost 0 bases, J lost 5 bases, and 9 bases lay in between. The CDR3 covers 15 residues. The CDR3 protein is CASSLGTPDNSPLHF. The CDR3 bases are TGTGCCAGCAGCTTGGGGACACCAGATAATTCACCCCTCCACTTT. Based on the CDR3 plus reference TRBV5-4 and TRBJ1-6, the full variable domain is ETGVTQSPTHLIKTRGQQVTLRCSSQSGHNTVSWYQQALGQGPQFIFQYYREEENGRGNFPPRFSGLQFPNYSSELNVNALELDDSALYLCASSLGTPDNSPLHFGNGTRLTVT.

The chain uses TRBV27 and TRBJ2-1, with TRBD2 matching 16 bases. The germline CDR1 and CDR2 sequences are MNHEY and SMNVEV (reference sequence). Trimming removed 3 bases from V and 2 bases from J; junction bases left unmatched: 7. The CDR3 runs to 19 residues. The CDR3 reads CASSFYPGLAGGTYNEQFF. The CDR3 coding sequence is TGTGCCAGCAGTTTTTACCCGGGACTAGCGGGGGGGACCTACAATGAGCAGTTCTTC.

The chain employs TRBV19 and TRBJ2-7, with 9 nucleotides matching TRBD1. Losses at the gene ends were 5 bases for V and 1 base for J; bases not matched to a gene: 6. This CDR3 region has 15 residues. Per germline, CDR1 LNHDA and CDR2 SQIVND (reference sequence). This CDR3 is CASSPGTGPSYEQYF. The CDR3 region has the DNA TGTGCCAGTAGTCCCGGGACAGGGCCTTCCTACGAGCAGTACTTC.

The CDR3 spells CASSYPYWGTGNTIYF. The CDR3, as DNA: TGTGCCAGCAGTTACCCGTACTGGGGCACTGGAAACACCATATATTTT. This chain links TRBV6-6 with TRBJ1-3; maybe TRBD1 (5 bases). The CDR3 is 16 residues long. Trimming took off 2 bases at V and 2 bases at J, with 13 bases between the two ends. The germline V gene encodes CDR1 MNHNY and CDR2 SVGAGI (reference sequence).

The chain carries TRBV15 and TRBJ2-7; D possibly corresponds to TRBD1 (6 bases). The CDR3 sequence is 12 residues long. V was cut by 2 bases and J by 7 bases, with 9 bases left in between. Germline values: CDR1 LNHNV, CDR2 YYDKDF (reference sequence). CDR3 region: CATSRTGTEQYF. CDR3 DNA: TGTGCCACCAGCAGAACAGGGACAGAGCAGTACTTC.

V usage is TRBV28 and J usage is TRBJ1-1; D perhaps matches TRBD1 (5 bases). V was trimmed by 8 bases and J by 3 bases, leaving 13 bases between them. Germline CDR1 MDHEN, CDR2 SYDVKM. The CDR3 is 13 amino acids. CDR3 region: CASASGGYTEAFF. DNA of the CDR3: TGTGCCAGCGCTTCGGGGGGGTACACTGAAGCTTTCTTT.

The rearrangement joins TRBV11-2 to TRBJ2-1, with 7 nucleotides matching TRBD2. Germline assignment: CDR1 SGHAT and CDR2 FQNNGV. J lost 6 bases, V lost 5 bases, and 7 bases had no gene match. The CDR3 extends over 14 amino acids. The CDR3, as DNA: TGTGCCAGCAGCAGGCTAGCGGAGTTCAATGAGCAGTTCTTC. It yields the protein CASSRLAEFNEQFF.

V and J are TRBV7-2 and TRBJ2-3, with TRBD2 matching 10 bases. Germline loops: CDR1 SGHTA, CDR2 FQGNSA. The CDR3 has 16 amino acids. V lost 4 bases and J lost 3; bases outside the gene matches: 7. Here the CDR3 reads CASSSHVAGGTDTQYF. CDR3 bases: TGTGCCAGCAGCTCACACGTAGCGGGGGGAACAGATACGCAGTATTTT.

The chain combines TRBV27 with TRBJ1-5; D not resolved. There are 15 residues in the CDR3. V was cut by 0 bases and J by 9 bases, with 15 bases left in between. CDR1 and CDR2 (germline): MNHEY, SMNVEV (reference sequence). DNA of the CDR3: TGTGCCAGCAGTTTATCGAACAGCATAAGCGGGCCCCAGCATTTT. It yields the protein CASSLSNSISGPQHF.

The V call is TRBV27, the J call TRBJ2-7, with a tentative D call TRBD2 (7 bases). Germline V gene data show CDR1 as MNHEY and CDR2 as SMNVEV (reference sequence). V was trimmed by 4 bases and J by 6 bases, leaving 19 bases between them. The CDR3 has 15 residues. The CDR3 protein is CASSSFRGGGGEQYF. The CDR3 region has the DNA TGTGCCAGCAGTTCCTTTCGGGGAGGGGGTGGCGAGCAGTACTTC.